The clone carrying this T cell receptor (beta chain) was observed a handful of times. What it binds is not known. These data belong to a study of T cells in Graves' hyperthyroidism and ophthalmopathy. Study-level points and caveats: Blood also carried most thyroid clonotypes expanded above 0.001.

TCR beta CDR3 regions were amplified from RNA. First-round RT-PCR targeting the TCR CDR3 was performed with the HTBI primer set. One entry per CDR3 protein, called by TCRdb with MiXCR from the multiplex PCR reads. Seen here are about 840,000 distinct CDR3 sequences, roughly 37% observed once, and the top ten hold 7.5% to 9.5%. CDR3 length: 15 residues. Trimming at V came to 3 bases and at J to 5 bases, leaving 7 bases not matched to a gene. The chain has TRBV12-3 or TRBV12-4 and TRBJ1-3; 7 nucleotides line up with TRBD1. The source of this sequence is a man aged 18 to 35 with Graves' hyperthyroidism. Sequenced sample: blood. The CDR3 DNA reads as TGTGCCAGCAGTTTCGAGGGGGCTTTCAGAAACACCATATATTTT. It encodes CASSFEGAFRNTIYF.